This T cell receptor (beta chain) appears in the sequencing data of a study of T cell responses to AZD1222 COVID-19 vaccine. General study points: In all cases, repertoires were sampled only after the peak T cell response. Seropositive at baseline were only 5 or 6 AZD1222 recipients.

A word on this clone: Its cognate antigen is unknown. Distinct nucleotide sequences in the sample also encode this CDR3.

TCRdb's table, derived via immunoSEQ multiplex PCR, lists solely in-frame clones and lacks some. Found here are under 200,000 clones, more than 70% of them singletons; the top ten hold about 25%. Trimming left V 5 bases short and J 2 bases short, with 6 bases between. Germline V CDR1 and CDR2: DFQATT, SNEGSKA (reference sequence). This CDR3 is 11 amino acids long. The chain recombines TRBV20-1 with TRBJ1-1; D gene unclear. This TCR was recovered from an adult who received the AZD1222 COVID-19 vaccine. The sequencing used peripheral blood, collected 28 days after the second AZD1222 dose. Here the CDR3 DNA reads TGCAGTGCTCCATTAAACACTGAAGCTTTCTTT. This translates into CSAPLNTEAFF.